The 7 T cell receptor beta chains given below trace back to one sample, sequenced in a study of shared T cell receptors in the human thymus. The repertoire was sequenced with immunoSEQ multiplex PCR; TCRdb's copy has only in-frame clones and lacks some. The profile covers 650,000 to 950,000 clones, with 80% to 90% appearing a single time and roughly 0.01% taken by the ten largest. A further study also used this sample, focusing on human thymus T cells.

Input material: thymocytes. Source of these receptors: a girl less than two years old with a congenital heart defect.

The chain recombines TRBV5-1 with TRBJ2-5; D unresolved. In germline, CDR1 is SGHRS, CDR2 YFSETQ. The CDR3 length is 13 residues. Trimming left V 1 base short and J 3 bases short, with 7 bases between. CDR3 sequence reads: CASSLSGKETQYF. Here the CDR3 DNA reads TGCGCCAGCAGCTTGTCAGGAAAAGAGACCCAGTACTTC.

The count of this clone is one. This chain links TRBV7-9 with TRBJ1-6; 7 nucleotides align to TRBD1. With V trimmed by 1 base and J by 2 bases, 5 bases remained unmatched. CDR3 size: 17 residues. Germline values: CDR1 SEHNR, CDR2 FQNEAQ (reference sequence). The CDR3 reads CASSLERTGAYNSPLHF. The CDR3 DNA reads as TGTGCCAGCAGCTTAGAACGGACAGGTGCCTATAATTCACCCCTCCACTTT.

CDR3 nucleotide sequence: TGCGCCAGCAGCTTTTCAACGGGGTCGAGAACGGGACTAGCGATCAATGAGCAGTTCTTC. Residues: CASSFSTGSRTGLAINEQFF. The chain uses TRBV5-1 and TRBJ2-1; TRBD2 aligns across 10 bases. V shed 2 bases and J 6 bases; nucleotides not matched to a gene: 20. This CDR3 spans 20 amino acids. Per germline, CDR1 SGHRS and CDR2 YFSETQ.

In regard to this clone: The sample contains more than one DNA sequence encoding this CDR3. J is TRBJ1-1 and V is TRBV20-1, with D perhaps matching TRBD1 (5 bases). Trimming cost V 3 bases and J 5 bases, with 7 bases left between them. The CDR3 consists of 11 residues. The germline V gene encodes CDR1 DFQATT and CDR2 SNEGSKA (reference sequence). The CDR3 nucleotides read TGCAGTGCTAGGGGGGGTACTGAAGCTTTCTTT. This encodes CSARGGTEAFF.

The chain employs TRBV5-1 and TRBJ1-2, with 8 bases fitting TRBD1. Trimming took 4 bases from V and 2 from J; bases not matched to a gene: 4. The CDR3 consists of 14 residues. The V gene's germline CDR1 is SGHRS and CDR2 YFSETQ. CDR3 bases: TGCGCCAGCAGCCGACAGGGGCTGAACTATGGCTACACCTTC. Encoded protein: CASSRQGLNYGYTF.

J is TRBJ1-5 and V is TRBV11-2, with TRBD1 matching over 8 bases. There are 15 residues in the CDR3. The V gene's germline CDR1 is SGHAT and CDR2 FQNNGV. V lost 3 bases and J lost 5; bases outside the gene matches: 6. This CDR3 reads CASSFDRGEHQPQHF. DNA for the CDR3: TGTGCCAGCAGCTTCGACAGGGGCGAACATCAGCCCCAGCATTTT.

The chain couples TRBV12-5 to TRBJ2-3; 9 positions match TRBD2. This CDR3 contains 16 residues. CDR1 and CDR2 (germline): LGHNT, FRNRAP. V trimming: 3 bases; J trimming: 7 bases; junction bases outside the gene matches: 11. CDR3: CASGLWSGGIENTQYF. In nucleotides, the CDR3 is TGTGCTAGTGGTTTATGGAGCGGGGGGATCGAAAATACGCAGTATTTT.